The entry that follows covers one TCR beta chain sequence. Generated by immunoSEQ multiplex PCR, the TCRdb table keeps only in-frame clones and is missing some. The table shows some 2.1 million clones, with around 95% occurring only once. The data were obtained in a study of shared clonotypes between healthy human individuals. Every contributor of samples was a Caucasian grown-up residing in Nashville, Tennessee. Germline lookup yields CDR1 SGHRS and CDR2 YFSETQ. This CDR3 region has 15 residues. V trimming: 3 bases; J trimming: 5 bases; junction bases outside the gene matches: 7. The receptor was derived from a man aged 18 to 29 in good health. The specimen was naive CD4+ T cells sorted from blood. The subset was: CD45RA+ positively selected. This chain uses TRBV5-1 with TRBJ2-7; TRBD1 matches at 11 bases. CDR3 coding DNA: TGCGCCAGCAGCTCTAAGGGACAGGGGGTCGACGAGCAGTACTTC. Translation: CASSSKGQGVDEQYF.